This T cell receptor beta chain was obtained from a study of T cell responses to AZD1222 COVID-19 vaccine. Study information: Second-dose timings of about 4 or about 12 weeks were pooled. Findings and limits, study-wide: AZD1222 recipients seropositive at baseline numbered only five to seven.

Sequenced by immunoSEQ multiplex PCR; TCRdb stores in-frame clones only, minus some. Among more than 75,000 clones listed, about 89% were seen once. With regard to this clone: Its specificity is not known.

V lost 8 bases and J lost 6, with 13 bases in between. The CDR3 runs 12 residues. Germline-derived CDR1 and CDR2 are MDHEN and SYDVKM. The clonotype comes from an adult in good health. This sequence joins TRBV28 and TRBJ1-2; D possibly corresponds to TRBD1 (5 bases). The source was peripheral blood, collected on day 0 of AZD1222 vaccination. CDR3 coding DNA: TGTGCCAGCGGGGGAAATAATGATGGCTACACCTTC. Amino acids: CASGGNNDGYTF.